The clone carrying this T cell receptor (beta chain) was observed many times. Its target is unknown. This sample was included in a study of neurological immune-mediated disorders. Germline V gene data show CDR1 as SGHVS and CDR2 as FNYEAQ. V dropped 2 bases and J dropped 0 bases, with 11 bases sitting between them. The CDR3 length is 17 residues. The cDNA was synthesized by means of template-switch 5'RACE, which was carried out with 10-nucleotide random UMIs. TCRdb reprocessed the 5' RACE reads via MiXCR and lists one record per CDR3 protein. Here the sample spans approximately 45,000 distinct CDR3 sequences, about 13% being singletons. The unsorted libraries were made from 2 million PBMCs kept at -80 C. Study observations and caveats: In HTLV-1-associated myelopathy, TCR clonal expansion was greatest, whereas multiple sclerosis had the least, falling below healthy controls. None of the CDR3 amino acid sequences of expanded clones were shared across subjects, and this suggested private repertoires in all groups.

What was sequenced was PBMCs. The sequence was collected from a female donor in good health. The chain combines TRBV7-6 with TRBJ2-6, with D perhaps TRBD1 (5 bases). DNA of the CDR3: TGTGCCAGCAGCTTAAGGGCCGACAGCTCTGGGGCCAACGTCCTGACTTTC. Its protein is CASSLRADSSGANVLTF.